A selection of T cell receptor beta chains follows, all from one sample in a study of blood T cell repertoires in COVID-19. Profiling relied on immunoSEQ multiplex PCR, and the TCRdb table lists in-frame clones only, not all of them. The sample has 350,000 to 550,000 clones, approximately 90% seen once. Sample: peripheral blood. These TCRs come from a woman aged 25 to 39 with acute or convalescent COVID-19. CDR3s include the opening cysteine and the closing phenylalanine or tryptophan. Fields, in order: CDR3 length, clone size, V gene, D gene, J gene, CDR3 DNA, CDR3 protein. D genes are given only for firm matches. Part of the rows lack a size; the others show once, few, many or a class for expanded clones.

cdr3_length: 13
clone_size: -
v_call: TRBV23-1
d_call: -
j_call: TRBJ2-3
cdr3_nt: TGCGCCAGCAAATTGGGGCAGGAAGATACGCAGTATTTT
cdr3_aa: CASKLGQEDTQYF

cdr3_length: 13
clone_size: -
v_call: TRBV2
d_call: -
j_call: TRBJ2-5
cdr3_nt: TGTGCCACCTTTTTGAGGCGTCAAGAGACCCAGTACTTC
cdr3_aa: CATFLRRQETQYF

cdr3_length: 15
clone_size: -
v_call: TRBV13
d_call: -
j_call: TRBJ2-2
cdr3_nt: TGTGCCAGCAGCTTAGCAGGTTCGAACACCGGGGAGCTGTTTTTT
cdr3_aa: CASSLAGSNTGELFF

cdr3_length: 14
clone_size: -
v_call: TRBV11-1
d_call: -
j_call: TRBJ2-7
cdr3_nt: TGTGCCAGCAGCTTATTTGGCAGCTCCTACGAGCAGTACTTC
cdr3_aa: CASSLFGSSYEQYF

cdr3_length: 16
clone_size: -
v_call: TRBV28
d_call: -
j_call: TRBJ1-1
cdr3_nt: TGTGCCAGCAGCCGCATCTTGGCTGTAATGAACACTGAAGCTTTCTTT
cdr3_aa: CASSRILAVMNTEAFF

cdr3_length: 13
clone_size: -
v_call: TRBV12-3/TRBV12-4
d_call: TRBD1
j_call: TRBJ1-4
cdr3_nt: TGTGCCACCGGTGGACAGGGGATTGAAAAACTGTTTTTT
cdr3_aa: CATGGQGIEKLFF

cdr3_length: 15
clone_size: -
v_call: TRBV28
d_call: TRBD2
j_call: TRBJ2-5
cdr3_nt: TGTGCCAGCAGTACTAGCGGGGGGGCCTGGGAGACCCAGTACTTC
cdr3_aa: CASSTSGGAWETQYF

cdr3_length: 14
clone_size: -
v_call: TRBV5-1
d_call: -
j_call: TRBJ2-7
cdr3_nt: TGCGCCAGCAGCTTTTCGACAGGCTCGTACGAGCAGTACTTC
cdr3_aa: CASSFSTGSYEQYF

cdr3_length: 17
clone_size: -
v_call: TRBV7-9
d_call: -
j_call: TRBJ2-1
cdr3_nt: TGTGCCAGCAGCTTAGGGGGATGGACTCTACTGGCGGATGAGCAGTTCTTC
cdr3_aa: CASSLGGWTLLADEQFF

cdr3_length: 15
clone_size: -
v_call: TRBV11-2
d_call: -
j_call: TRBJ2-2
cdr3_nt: TGTGCCAGCAGCTTACGGGGGATCATTCCCGGGGAGCTGTTTTTT
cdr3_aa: CASSLRGIIPGELFF

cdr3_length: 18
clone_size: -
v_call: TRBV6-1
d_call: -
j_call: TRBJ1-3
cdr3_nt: TGTGCCAGCAGTGAAAGGGAGGCAGGGCCTTTCTCTGGAAACACCATATATTTT
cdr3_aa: CASSEREAGPFSGNTIYF

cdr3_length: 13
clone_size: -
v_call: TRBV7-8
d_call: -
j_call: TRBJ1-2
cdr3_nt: TGTGCCAGCAGCTTATTGCAGGGTGTCGGCTACACCTTC
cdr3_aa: CASSLLQGVGYTF

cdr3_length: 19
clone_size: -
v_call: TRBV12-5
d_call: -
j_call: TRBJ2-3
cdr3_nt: TGTGCTAGTGGTTTGGCTCCAGGGGCGTATATACGTAGCACAGATACGCAGTATTTT
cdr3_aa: CASGLAPGAYIRSTDTQYF

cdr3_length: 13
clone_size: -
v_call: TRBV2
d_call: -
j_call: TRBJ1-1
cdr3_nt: TGTGCCAGCAGTGAAGAGTCGGGCACTGAAGCTTTCTTT
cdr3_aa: CASSEESGTEAFF

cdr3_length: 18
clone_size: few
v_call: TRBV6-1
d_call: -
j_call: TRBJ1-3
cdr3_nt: TGTGCCAGCAGTGGCTTACTAAACGACAGGCGCTCTGGAAACACCATATATTTT
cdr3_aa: CASSGLLNDRRSGNTIYF

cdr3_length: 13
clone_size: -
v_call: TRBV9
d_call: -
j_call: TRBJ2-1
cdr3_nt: TGTGCCAGCAGCGTACGCTCCTACAATGAGCAGTTCTTC
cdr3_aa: CASSVRSYNEQFF

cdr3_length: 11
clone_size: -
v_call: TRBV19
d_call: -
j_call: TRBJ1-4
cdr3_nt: TGTGCCAGTAGGGCAGGGGAAAAACTGTTTTTT
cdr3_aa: CASRAGEKLFF

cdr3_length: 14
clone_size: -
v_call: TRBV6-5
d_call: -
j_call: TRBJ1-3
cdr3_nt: TGTGCCAGCAGTTCTTCAGGGGCTGGAAACACCATATATTTT
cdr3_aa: CASSSSGAGNTIYF

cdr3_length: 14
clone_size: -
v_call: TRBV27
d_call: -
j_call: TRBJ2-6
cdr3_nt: TGTGCCAGCAGTTTGAGTTCGGGGGCCAACGTCCTGACTTTC
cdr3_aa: CASSLSSGANVLTF

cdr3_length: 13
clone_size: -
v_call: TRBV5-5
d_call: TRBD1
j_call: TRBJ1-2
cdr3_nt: TGTGCCAGCAGCCACCAGGACAGGGTCGGCTACACCTTC
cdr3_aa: CASSHQDRVGYTF

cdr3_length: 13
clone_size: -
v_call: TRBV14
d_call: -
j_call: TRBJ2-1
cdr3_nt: TGTGCCAGCAGCCAAGGGAGTGGATACGAGCAGTTCTTC
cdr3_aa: CASSQGSGYEQFF

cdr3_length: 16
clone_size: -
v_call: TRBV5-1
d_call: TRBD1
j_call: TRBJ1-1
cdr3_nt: TGCGCCAGCAGCTTGGCGGAAACAGGGGGCGACACTGAAGCTTTCTTT
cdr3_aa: CASSLAETGGDTEAFF